These 19 T cell receptor beta chains were all obtained from the same sample, sequenced in a study of blood T cell repertoires in COVID-19. The method was immunoSEQ multiplex PCR; TCRdb's version includes in-frame clones alone and lacks a portion of them. This table has some 200,000 clones, around 84% appearing once. Sequencing input: peripheral blood. The receptors shown here come from an elderly woman with active or convalescent COVID-19.

The chain recombines TRBV7-9 with TRBJ2-6, with 7 bases fitting TRBD2. This CDR3 has 16 residues. Looked up from germline, CDR1 is SEHNR and CDR2 is FQNEAQ (reference sequence). The V and J ends lost 1 base and 3 bases, in that order; junction bases with no gene match: 3. For the CDR3, the DNA is TGTGCCAGCAGCTTAGAGGGAGGGAGTGGGGCCAACGTCCTGACTTTC. It encodes CASSLEGGSGANVLTF. Variable domain in full (rest from reference TRBV7-9 and TRBJ2-6): DTGVSQNPRHKITKRGQNVTFRCDPISEHNRLYWYRQTLGQGPEFLTYFQNEAQLEKSRLLSDRFSAERPKGSFSTLEIQRTEQGDSAMYLCASSLEGGSGANVLTFGAGSRLTVL.

This chain connects TRBV29-1 to TRBJ2-1; no definite D call. Germline V gives CDR1 SQVTM, CDR2 ANQGSEA. The germline V and J ends were trimmed by 2 bases and 5 bases, with 10 bases remaining between them. CDR3 length equals 13 residues. The CDR3 DNA follows: TGCAGCGTTGAATTCCAGCGCCACAATGAGCAGTTCTTC. This translates into CSVEFQRHNEQFF.

V and J are TRBV18 and TRBJ2-7; 10 nucleotides line up with TRBD2. The CDR3 sequence is 15 residues long. Germline CDR1 is KGHSH and CDR2 is LQKENI. V dropped 6 bases and J dropped 6; count of bases not matched to a gene: 11. For the CDR3, the DNA is TGTGCCAGCTCCCCCGGGACTAGCGAGTTGGGCGAGCAGTACTTC. Its protein is CASSPGTSELGEQYF.

CDR3 in amino acids: CASSFRGGTGNTIYF. CDR3 coding DNA: TGTGCCAGCAGCTTCCGGGGGGGCACTGGAAACACCATATATTTT. The gene calls are TRBV5-4 and TRBJ1-3, with D tentatively TRBD1 (6 bases). The CDR3 loop spans 15 amino acids. Trimming took off 2 bases at V and 2 bases at J, with 11 bases between the two ends. Looked up from germline, CDR1 is SGHNT and CDR2 is YYREEE (reference sequence).

This chain uses TRBV5-1 with TRBJ2-3; D may be TRBD2 (6 bases). Germline V gene sequence: CDR1 SGHRS, CDR2 YFSETQ. The V end was cut by 7 bases, the J end by 0 bases, with 18 bases between. The CDR3 loop spans 16 amino acids. For the CDR3, the DNA is TGCGCCAGCTCGGGCGGGGTCCGATCTAGCACAGATACGCAGTATTTT. It yields the protein CASSGGVRSSTDTQYF.

V gene TRBV29-1 combines with J gene TRBJ1-4; TRBD1 matches 9 bases. This CDR3 comprises 15 residues. V trimming: 4 bases; J trimming: 7 bases; junction bases outside the gene matches: 10. Germline CDR1 reads SQVTM; CDR2 reads ANQGSEA. The CDR3 sequence: CSVVRGTGRGEKLFF. The CDR3, as DNA: TGCAGCGTTGTCCGGGGGACAGGGCGAGGTGAAAAACTGTTTTTT.

The V call is TRBV13, the J call TRBJ2-7; 10 bases are shared with TRBD1. Germline CDR1 reads PRHDT; CDR2 reads FYEKMQ (reference sequence). The CDR3 covers 15 residues. J gave up 2 bases and V 4 bases, and 5 bases lay outside the gene matches. CDR3 nucleotides: TGTGCCAGCAGCTCACACGGGACAGGGGCCTACGAGCAGTACTTC. Translated: CASSSHGTGAYEQYF.

This chain uses TRBV5-1 with TRBJ2-2; TRBD2 aligns across 10 bases. The germline gives CDR1 SGHRS, CDR2 YFSETQ. The junction had 2 bases not matched to a gene; V was cut back by 0 bases and J by 6 bases. The CDR3 runs to 15 residues. The CDR3 region has the DNA TGCGCCAGCAGCTTGGCGCTAGCGGGAGCCGGGGAGCTGTTTTTT. This translates into CASSLALAGAGELFF.

The chain carries TRBV19 and TRBJ2-3; the match to TRBD1 covers 10 bases. Germline assignment: CDR1 LNHDA and CDR2 SQIVND (reference sequence). The junction had 8 bases not matched to a gene; V was cut back by 3 bases and J by 5 bases. The CDR3 length is 16 residues. CDR3 loop: CASSMIGTGARDTQYF. The CDR3 region has the DNA TGTGCCAGTAGTATGATCGGGACAGGGGCCAGAGATACGCAGTATTTT. Together with reference TRBV19 and TRBJ2-3, the CDR3 gives the full variable domain: DGGITQSPKYLFRKEGQNVTLSCEQNLNHDAMYWYRQDPGQGLRLIYYSQIVNDFQKGDIAEGYSVSREKKESFPLTVTSAQKNPTAFYLCASSMIGTGARDTQYFGPGTRLTVL.

The chain is built from TRBV5-1 and TRBJ1-4; TRBD1 is a possible D gene (6 bases). CDR1 is SGHRS, CDR2 YFSETQ, per germline. Trimming pared 1 base from V and 6 bases from J, leaving 10 bases between. The CDR3 extends over 14 amino acids. The CDR3 loop reads CASSLPGVDEKLFF. CDR3 coding DNA: TGCGCCAGCAGCTTGCCAGGGGTCGATGAAAAACTGTTTTTT.

V and J are TRBV7-2 and TRBJ2-1; D not certain. Germline V gene lookup returns CDR1 SGHTA and CDR2 FQGNSA. The CDR3 is 14 residues long. Trimming removed 0 bases from V and 8 bases from J, with 11 bases in between. The CDR3 loop reads CASSLAPVLDEQFF. In nucleotides, the CDR3 is TGTGCCAGCAGCTTAGCCCCCGTACTCGATGAGCAGTTCTTC.

This clone was observed once. The V and J genes are TRBV20-1 and TRBJ2-1, with D perhaps matching TRBD2 (6 bases). V was shortened by 3 bases and J by 7 bases, with 19 bases between the two germline ends. The CDR3 has 15 residues. Germline loops: CDR1 DFQATT, CDR2 SNEGSKA (reference sequence). The CDR3: CSASGGWDRENEQFF. The DNA of the CDR3 is TGCAGTGCTAGTGGGGGTTGGGATCGGGAGAATGAGCAGTTCTTC.

J is TRBJ2-6 and V is TRBV4-2, with 7 nucleotides matching TRBD2. Germline V gene sequence: CDR1 LGHNA, CDR2 YNFKEQ. There are 15 residues in the CDR3. The trim removed 4 bases at V and 11 bases at J, leaving 11 bases unmatched. The CDR3 DNA reads TGTGCCAGCAGCCCCCGGGAGGCCCAGTCAGACGTCCTGACTTTC. Its translation: CASSPREAQSDVLTF.

J is TRBJ2-3 and V is TRBV20-1; 8 bases are shared with TRBD2. Germline V gives CDR1 DFQATT, CDR2 SNEGSKA (reference sequence). CDR3 length: 14 residues. V trimming: 3 bases; J trimming: 5 bases; junction bases outside the gene matches: 7. This CDR3 reads CSASRPSGLDTQYF. The DNA for the CDR3 is TGCAGTGCTAGTCGGCCTAGCGGGTTAGATACGCAGTATTTT.

The count of this clone is one. J is TRBJ1-6 and V is TRBV18; maybe TRBD1 (5 bases). Germline loops: CDR1 KGHSH, CDR2 LQKENI. Trimming left V 3 bases short and J 5 bases short, with 8 bases between. The CDR3 totals 14 residues. CDR3 residues: CASSPGLHNSPLHF. CDR3 DNA: TGTGCCAGCTCACCGGGACTGCATAATTCACCCCTCCACTTT.

This chain links TRBV6-2 or TRBV6-3 with TRBJ2-7; 15 bases are shared with TRBD2. Germline assignment: CDR1 MNHEY and CDR2 SVGEGT. This CDR3 has 17 residues. The ends lost 4 bases at V and 4 bases at J; junction bases unmatched: 8. The CDR3 spells CASSWSPGLAGGYEQYF. Written as DNA, the CDR3 is TGTGCCAGCAGTTGGTCCCCGGGACTAGCGGGGGGATACGAGCAGTACTTC.

This chain connects TRBV10-3 to TRBJ1-1, with D perhaps TRBD1 (6 bases). CDR1 ENHRY and CDR2 SYGVKD come from the germline V gene. This CDR3 is 13 amino acids long. The V gene lost 6 bases and the J gene lost 0 bases, with 8 bases spanning the gap. In nucleotides, the CDR3 is TGTGCCATCAGCCGGACAGTGAACACTGAAGCTTTCTTT. It yields the protein CAISRTVNTEAFF.

The genes are TRBV24-1 and TRBJ2-1; 9 nucleotides align to TRBD1. CDR1 KGHDR and CDR2 SFDVKD come from the germline V gene. The CDR3 has 13 amino acids. V lost 10 bases to trimming and J lost 1 base; unmatched junction nucleotides: 1. The CDR3 region is CATGQGSYNEQFF. The CDR3 bases are TGTGCCACAGGACAGGGGTCCTACAATGAGCAGTTCTTC.

This clone has just one count. This sample also contains other DNA sequences that code for the same CDR3. This chain joins TRBV7-2 and TRBJ2-7; the match to TRBD2 covers 7 bases. The J segment lost 3 bases and the V segment lost 5 bases, leaving 7 bases of the junction unmatched. The CDR3 totals 14 residues. Germline V gene sequence: CDR1 SGHTA, CDR2 FQGNSA. CDR3 nucleotide sequence: TGTGCCAGCAGCCGCTCTAGCGGAGGCTACGAGCAGTACTTC. Protein product: CASSRSSGGYEQYF.